This T cell receptor (beta chain) originates from a study of blood T cell repertoires in COVID-19. CDR1 and CDR2 (germline): LNHDA, SQIVND (reference sequence). The CDR3 spans 14 residues. The ends were cut back, 6 bases at V and 0 bases at J, with 11 bases in the middle. Some clones are missing from TCRdb's copy, which holds only in-frame ones; the method was immunoSEQ multiplex PCR. The profile shows 190,000 or so clones, more than 85% of them singletons. This clone was observed a handful of times. The receptor's source is a man in his forties with active or convalescent COVID-19. The rearrangement joins TRBV19 to TRBJ1-2, with a possible D match to TRBD1 (6 bases). The material sequenced was peripheral blood. The CDR3 loop reads CASRPTGSNYGYTF. The CDR3, as DNA: TGTGCCAGTAGACCCACAGGGTCTAACTATGGCTACACCTTC. Combining the CDR3 with reference TRBV19 and TRBJ1-2 gives the whole variable domain DGGITQSPKYLFRKEGQNVTLSCEQNLNHDAMYWYRQDPGQGLRLIYYSQIVNDFQKGDIAEGYSVSREKKESFPLTVTSAQKNPTAFYLCASRPTGSNYGYTFGSGTRLTVV.